This TCR beta chain was found in a study of identical twins. In its sample, this clonotype was seen many times. Antigen unknown. Unique molecular identifiers were present on cDNA, and template switching added a universal primer site. Via MiXCR, TCRdb re-called the 5' RACE reads, giving one row per CDR3 protein. In the table there are hundreds of thousands of distinct CDR3 sequences, about 7.3% of which are singletons. The CDR3 loop spans 11 amino acids. V was cut by 6 bases and J by 7 bases, with 9 bases left in between. Germline V CDR1 and CDR2: SQVTM, ANQGSEA. Findings of the study overall: The models systematically underestimated how much out-of-frame TCR alpha was shared in monozygotic twins. Fewer insertions marked abundant cord blood beta clonotypes; young adult naive trended weakly, memory not at all.

In addition, the sample was reused for a study of yellow fever vaccine responses in identical twins.

The receptor's source is a young woman in good health. The sequencing input was memory (CD45RO+) T cells sorted from blood. This chain uses TRBV29-1 with TRBJ1-4; no firm D call. CDR3 protein: CSVALGEKLFF. CDR3 in DNA: TGCAGCGTCGCCCTAGGTGAAAAACTGTTTTTT. Together with reference TRBV29-1 and TRBJ1-4, the CDR3 gives the full variable domain: SAVISQKPSRDICQRGTSLTIQCQVDSQVTMMFWYRQQPGQSLTLIATANQGSEATYESGFVIDKFPISRPNLTFSTLTVSNMSPEDSSIYLCSVALGEKLFFGSGTQLSVL.